This T cell receptor (beta chain) was identified during a study of T cells after yellow fever vaccination. Germline V CDR1 and CDR2: LNHDA, SQIVND (reference sequence). Trimming stripped 3 bases from V and 5 bases from J, with 10 bases between. The CDR3 extends over 13 amino acids. In TCRdb, the 5' RACE reads were re-called with MiXCR into one record per CDR3 protein. The profile shows 25,000 to 35,000 distinct CDR3 sequences, approximately 4.4% of them singletons. This clonotype was seen at least ten times. The clonotype was recovered from a man aged 25 to 40 who received the YFV17D yellow fever vaccine. Specimen: CD8+ T cells sorted from PBMCs, collected 5 days after the yellow fever booster vaccination. J is TRBJ1-1 and V is TRBV19; D is possibly TRBD1 (5 bases). The CDR3 region has the DNA TGTGCCAGTAGTATGACAGTTGAAACTGAAGCTTTCTTT. It yields the protein CASSMTVETEAFF.